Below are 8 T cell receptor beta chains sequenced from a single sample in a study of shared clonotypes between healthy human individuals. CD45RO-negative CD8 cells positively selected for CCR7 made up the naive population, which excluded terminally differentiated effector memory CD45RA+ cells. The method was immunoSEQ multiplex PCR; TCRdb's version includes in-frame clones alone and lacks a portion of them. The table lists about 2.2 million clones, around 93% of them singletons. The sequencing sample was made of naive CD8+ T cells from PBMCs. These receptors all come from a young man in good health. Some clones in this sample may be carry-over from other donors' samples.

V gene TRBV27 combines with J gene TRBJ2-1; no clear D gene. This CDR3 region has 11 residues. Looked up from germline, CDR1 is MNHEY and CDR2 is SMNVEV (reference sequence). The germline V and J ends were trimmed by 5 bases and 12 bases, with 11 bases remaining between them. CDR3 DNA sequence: TGTGCCAGCAGTATCGGACGAGGGCAGTTCTTC. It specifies CASSIGRGQFF.

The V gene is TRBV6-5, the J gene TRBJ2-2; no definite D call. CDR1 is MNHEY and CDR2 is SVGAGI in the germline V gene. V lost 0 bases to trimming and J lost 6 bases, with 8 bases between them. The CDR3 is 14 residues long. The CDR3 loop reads CASSYSRAAGELFF. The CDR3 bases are TGTGCCAGCAGTTACTCACGGGCAGCCGGGGAGCTGTTTTTT.

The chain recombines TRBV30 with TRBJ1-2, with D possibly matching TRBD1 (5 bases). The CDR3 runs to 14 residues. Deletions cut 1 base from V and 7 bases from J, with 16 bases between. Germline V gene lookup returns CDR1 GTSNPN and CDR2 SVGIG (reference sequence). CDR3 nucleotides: TGTGCCTGGAGTGCCCTTCGGGGCCTTTCTGGCTACACCTTC. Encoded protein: CAWSALRGLSGYTF.

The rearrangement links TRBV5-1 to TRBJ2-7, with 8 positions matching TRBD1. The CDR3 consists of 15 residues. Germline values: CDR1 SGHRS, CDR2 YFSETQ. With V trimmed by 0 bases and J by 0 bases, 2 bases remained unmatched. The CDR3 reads CASSLGTGPSYEQYF. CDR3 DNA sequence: TGCGCCAGCAGCTTGGGGACAGGGCCCTCCTACGAGCAGTACTTC.

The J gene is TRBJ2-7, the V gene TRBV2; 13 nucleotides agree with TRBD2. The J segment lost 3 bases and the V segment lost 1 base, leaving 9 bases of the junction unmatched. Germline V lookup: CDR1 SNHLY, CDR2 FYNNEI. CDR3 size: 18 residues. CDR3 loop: CASSEGTSGSFLSYEQYF. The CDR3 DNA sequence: TGTGCCAGCAGTGAAGGGACTAGCGGGAGTTTTTTGAGCTACGAGCAGTACTTC.

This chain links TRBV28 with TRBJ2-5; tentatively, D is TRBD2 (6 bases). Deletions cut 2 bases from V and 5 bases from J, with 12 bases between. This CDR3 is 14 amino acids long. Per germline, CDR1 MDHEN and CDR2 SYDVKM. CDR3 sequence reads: CASSLAGSGETQYF. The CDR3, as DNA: TGTGCCAGCAGTTTAGCGGGATCGGGTGAGACCCAGTACTTC.

In nucleotides, the CDR3 is TGTGCCAGCAGTCCGACATTAGACAGGCCATACGAGCAGTACTTC. Translation: CASSPTLDRPYEQYF. This chain joins TRBV28 and TRBJ2-7; possible D gene TRBD1, 6 bases. The CDR3 covers 15 residues. Trimming pared 5 bases from V and 4 bases from J, leaving 18 bases between. CDR1 and CDR2 from the germline V gene are MDHEN and SYDVKM.

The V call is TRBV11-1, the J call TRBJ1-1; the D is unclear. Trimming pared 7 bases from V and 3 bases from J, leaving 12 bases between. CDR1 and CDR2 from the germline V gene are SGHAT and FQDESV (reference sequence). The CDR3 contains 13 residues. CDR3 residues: CASTQDSYTEAFF. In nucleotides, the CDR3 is TGTGCCAGCACCCAGGACTCCTACACTGAAGCTTTCTTT.